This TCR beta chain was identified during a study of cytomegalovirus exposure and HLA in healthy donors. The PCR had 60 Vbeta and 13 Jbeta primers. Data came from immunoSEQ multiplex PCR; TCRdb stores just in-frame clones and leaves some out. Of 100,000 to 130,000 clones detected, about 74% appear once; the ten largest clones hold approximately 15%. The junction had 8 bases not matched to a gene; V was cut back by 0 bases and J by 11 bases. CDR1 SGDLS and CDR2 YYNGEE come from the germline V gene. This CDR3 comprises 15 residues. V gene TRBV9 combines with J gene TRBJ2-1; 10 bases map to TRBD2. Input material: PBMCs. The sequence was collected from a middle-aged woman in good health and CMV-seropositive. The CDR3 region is CASSVDTSGVSKQFF. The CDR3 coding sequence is TGTGCCAGCAGCGTAGATACTAGCGGGGTGTCTAAGCAGTTCTTC.